Listed below are T cell receptor beta chains from one sample, sequenced in a study of response to subunit inactivated influenza vaccine. Via MiXCR, TCRdb re-called the RT-PCR reads, giving one row per CDR3 protein. The sample contains roughly 570,000 distinct CDR3 sequences, over 10% of which appear only once. The source material was PBMCs from blood, sampled roughly 45 days after vaccination. The receptors come from a man in his fifties who received an inactivated influenza vaccine. CDR3s include the opening cysteine and the closing phenylalanine or tryptophan. Each record gives: V gene, CDR3 length, clone size, D gene, J gene, CDR3 DNA, CDR3 protein. D genes are given only for firm matches. The size of a clone is reported for some rows only, either as once, few or many, or as a class for expanded clones.

TRBV3-1	15	few	TRBD1	TRBJ2-1	TGTGCCAGCAGCGGCCGGGACAGGGCTTTGAATGAGCAGTTCTTC	CASSGRDRALNEQFF
TRBV5-6	14	few	.	TRBJ1-2	TGTGCCAGCAGCGCGGGACGGGCTCATTATGGCTACACCTTC	CASSAGRAHYGYTF
TRBV10-3	13	few	TRBD1	TRBJ2-5	TGTGCCATTTCCCCCGACAGGGTAGAGACCCAGTACTTC	CAISPDRVETQYF
TRBV18	15	few	.	TRBJ1-4	TGTGCCAGCTCACCGCCAGGAGGTCGGGTCGAAAAACTGTTTTTT	CASSPPGGRVEKLFF
TRBV3-1	17	once	TRBD2	TRBJ2-5	TGTGCCAGCAGCCCACCCGGTTTCACGGGGGGACAAGAGACCCAGTACTTC	CASSPPGFTGGQETQYF
TRBV6-1	13	many	.	TRBJ1-5	TGTGCCAGCAGTGCGGGGCACAATCAGCCCCAGCATTTT	CASSAGHNQPQHF
TRBV5-1	14	.	TRBD2	TRBJ2-2	TGCGCCAGCAGCCCGGGGGGAACCACCGGGGAGCTGTTTTTT	CASSPGGTTGELFF
TRBV20-1	13	many	.	TRBJ2-2	TGCAGTGGAAGGCGGCAGGACACCGGGGAGCTGTTTTTT	CSGRRQDTGELFF
TRBV20-1	14	.	TRBD2	TRBJ2-1	TGCAGTGCCACCCCCAGCGGGGGTGTCAATGAGCAGTTCTTC	CSATPSGGVNEQFF
TRBV6-2/TRBV6-3	13	many	.	TRBJ2-7	TGTGCCAGCAGTTACGGGGCGGGCTACGAGCAGTACTTC	CASSYGAGYEQYF
TRBV2	16	few	TRBD1	TRBJ2-2	TGTGCCAGCAGTAGGACCGGGACAGGGGCGGCCGGGGAGCTGTTTTTT	CASSRTGTGAAGELFF
TRBV12-3/TRBV12-4	16	few	.	TRBJ1-3	TGTGCCAGCAGTCCCACCGGGTTCAGATCTGGAAACACCATATATTTT	CASSPTGFRSGNTIYF
TRBV5-5	16	few	.	TRBJ1-2	TGTGCCAGCAGCCTCGCACCGGGACACCGTAACTATGGCTACACCTTC	CASSLAPGHRNYGYTF
TRBV4-3	15	few	TRBD1	TRBJ1-2	TGCGCCAGCAGCCAAGGGGGACAGGTCGACTATGGCTACACCTTC	CASSQGGQVDYGYTF
TRBV28	17	.	.	TRBJ1-1	TGTGCCAGCAGTTTGTTCGGTAGGGGCTATGGGAACACTGAAGCTTTCTTT	CASSLFGRGYGNTEAFF
TRBV7-9	16	.	TRBD2	TRBJ2-1	TGTGCCAGCAGCTTGCGATCGACTAGCGGGAGTGGTGAGCAGTTCTTC	CASSLRSTSGSGEQFF
TRBV7-2	14	once	.	TRBJ1-2	TGTGCCAGCAGCTTAACGGCAGGGGTCTATGGCTACACCTTC	CASSLTAGVYGYTF
TRBV2	15	few	.	TRBJ2-5	TGTGCCAGCAGTCCCCCTTTAGGGCTAGAAGAGACCCAGTACTTC	CASSPPLGLEETQYF
TRBV5-1	13	.	TRBD1	TRBJ2-7	TGCGCCAGCAGCTGGGGACAGACTTACGAGCAGTACTTC	CASSWGQTYEQYF
TRBV3-1	18	few	TRBD2	TRBJ2-1	TGTGCCAGCTCCCAAGATCGGGGCGAGACTAGCGCTTACAATGAGCAGTTCTTC	CASSQDRGETSAYNEQFF
TRBV7-3	13	.	TRBD1	TRBJ1-2	TGTGCCAGCAGCCATACAGGGGGCGCCGACTACACCTTC	CASSHTGGADYTF
TRBV4-2	15	many	.	TRBJ2-7	TGTGCCAGCAGCGGAGACAGTTGGAGCTCCTACGAGCAGTACTTC	CASSGDSWSSYEQYF
TRBV4-2	15	.	.	TRBJ2-1	TGTGCCAGCAGCCCCGGGCCAGGGTTTCACAATGAGCAGTTCTTC	CASSPGPGFHNEQFF
TRBV6-5	14	.	.	TRBJ1-6	TGTGCCAGCAGTTCCTTTATGGGTAATTCACCCCTCCACTTT	CASSSFMGNSPLHF
TRBV29-1	13	.	TRBD1	TRBJ2-1	TGCAGCGTCCGGACAGGGGAAAGGTATGAGCAGTTCTTC	CSVRTGERYEQFF
TRBV5-1	16	few	TRBD2	TRBJ2-3	TGCGCCAGCAGCTCAGGGACTAGCGGGGGCACAGATACGCAGTATTTT	CASSSGTSGGTDTQYF
TRBV11-2	18	.	TRBD2	TRBJ2-3	TGTGCCAGCAGCTACAAGGGGACTAGCGGGGGGGCCTCAGATACGCAGTATTTT	CASSYKGTSGGASDTQYF
TRBV7-3	15	.	.	TRBJ1-1	TGTGCCAGCAGCTCGATAGGGGGTATGAACACTGAAGCTTTCTTT	CASSSIGGMNTEAFF
TRBV20-1	15	many	TRBD2	TRBJ2-1	TGCAGTGCCCATGAAGCCAACGGGAGGGCCAATGAGCAGTTCTTC	CSAHEANGRANEQFF
TRBV4-1	18	few	.	TRBJ2-2	TGCGCCAGCAGCCACGGCCGGGACACCCTTTATCTCACCGGGGAGCTGTTTTTT	CASSHGRDTLYLTGELFF
TRBV4-3	14	.	.	TRBJ2-4	TGCGCCAGCAGCCAAGACAGGGATGGGAACATTCAGTACTTC	CASSQDRDGNIQYF
TRBV4-2	16	few	TRBD2	TRBJ2-3	TGTGCCAGCAGCCAAGGGTCGGCGGGAGCGGAAGATACGCAGTATTTT	CASSQGSAGAEDTQYF
TRBV7-8	14	many	.	TRBJ1-1	TGTGCCAGCAGCTCGTACAGGGACGCGACTGAAGCTTTCTTT	CASSSYRDATEAFF
TRBV28	14	.	.	TRBJ1-6	TGTGCCAGCAGGCTGGGGCAGTGGGTTTCACCCCTCCACTTT	CASRLGQWVSPLHF
TRBV6-2/TRBV6-3	15	.	TRBD2	TRBJ2-3	TGTGCCAGCAGTTATCAAGCGGGAGGAAGGGATACGCAGTATTTT	CASSYQAGGRDTQYF
TRBV12-3/TRBV12-4	16	.	.	TRBJ1-2	TGTGCCAGCAGTTTTATCGTCGGGAGATCCCCCTATGGCTACACCTTC	CASSFIVGRSPYGYTF
TRBV14	16	.	TRBD2	TRBJ2-3	TGTGCCAGCAGCCATCAGCGGGGGCCGAGCACAGATACGCAGTATTTT	CASSHQRGPSTDTQYF
TRBV20-1	15	few	TRBD2	TRBJ2-2	TGCAGTGCAGGACTAGCGGGAGGCGGCACCGGGGAGCTGTTTTTT	CSAGLAGGGTGELFF
TRBV7-9	15	.	.	TRBJ2-7	TGTGCCAGCAGCCTACGGGGCCAGACTGGGAACGAGCAGTACTTC	CASSLRGQTGNEQYF